These 21 T cell receptor beta chains originate from one sample sequenced in a study of cytomegalovirus exposure and HLA in healthy donors. The PCR used 60 Vbeta and 13 Jbeta primers. Repertoires were generated with immunoSEQ multiplex PCR, while TCRdb's copy carries only in-frame clones and drops some. The sample consists of about 100,000 clones, around 68% of them appearing once. The sequenced sample was PBMCs. Every receptor here comes from a human donor in good health.

The chain employs TRBV28 and TRBJ2-3; 15 bases map to TRBD2. V dropped 4 bases and J dropped 5; count of bases not matched to a gene: 4. CDR1 and CDR2 (germline): MDHEN, SYDVKM. This CDR3 comprises 16 residues. In DNA, the CDR3 is TGTGCCAGCAGTTCAGGACTAGCGGGAGGGATAGATACGCAGTATTTT. This codes for CASSSGLAGGIDTQYF.

The V gene is TRBV29-1, the J gene TRBJ2-3; maybe TRBD2 (5 bases). The CDR3 extends over 11 amino acids. Trimming cost V 6 bases and J 5 bases, with 9 bases left between them. The germline V gene encodes CDR1 SQVTM and CDR2 ANQGSEA. Here the CDR3 reads CSVGVGDTQYF. CDR3 coding DNA: TGCAGCGTCGGGGTGGGAGATACGCAGTATTTT.

The J gene is TRBJ1-5, the V gene TRBV10-1; D possibly corresponds to TRBD1 (6 bases). Trimming cost V 0 bases and J 5 bases, with 17 bases left between them. CDR1 is WNHNN, CDR2 SYGVQD, per germline (reference sequence). This CDR3 has 17 amino acids. The CDR3 spells CASSESFEGGRDQPQHF. The CDR3 coding sequence is TGCGCCAGCAGTGAGTCTTTCGAGGGGGGGAGGGATCAGCCCCAGCATTTT.

The CDR3 DNA reads TGTGCCAGCAGTTCTAAGGACAGGGGGCGCTTGGATGAGCAGTTCTTC. Protein: CASSSKDRGRLDEQFF. The rearrangement links TRBV6-6 to TRBJ2-1; 11 nucleotides align to TRBD1. Germline-derived CDR1 and CDR2 are MNHNY and SVGAGI (reference sequence). V was clipped by 4 bases and J by 8 bases; unmatched bases: 10. The CDR3 has 16 amino acids.

This clone was found once. The genes are TRBV30 and TRBJ2-4; D might be TRBD1 (5 bases). This CDR3 has 17 amino acids. Germline-derived CDR1 and CDR2 are GTSNPN and SVGIG (reference sequence). Trimming stripped 4 bases from V and 0 bases from J, with 19 bases between. The CDR3, as DNA: TGTGCCTGGATACCTCACCGCACAGGATCAGCCAAAAACATTCAGTACTTC. Translation: CAWIPHRTGSAKNIQYF.

The chain recombines TRBV11-2 with TRBJ2-1; TRBD2 aligns across 13 bases. CDR1 is SGHAT, CDR2 FQNNGV, per germline. V lost 4 bases to trimming and J lost 6 bases; unmatched junction nucleotides: 3. The CDR3 totals 15 residues. CDR3 region: CASSWTSGSGNEQFF. The CDR3 nucleotides read TGTGCCAGCAGCTGGACTAGCGGGAGTGGCAATGAGCAGTTCTTC. The full variable domain, with the rest looked up from reference TRBV11-2 and TRBJ2-1, is EAGVAQSPRYKIIEKRQSVAFWCNPISGHATLYWYQQILGQGPKLLIQFQNNGVVDDSQLPKDRFSAERLKGVDSTLKIQPAKLEDSAVYLCASSWTSGSGNEQFFGPGTRLTVL.

The rearrangement links TRBV5-6 to TRBJ2-3; 11 nucleotides align to TRBD1. V lost 3 bases to trimming and J lost 5 bases; unmatched junction nucleotides: 5. In germline, CDR1 is SGHDT, CDR2 YYEEEE. The CDR3 extends over 15 amino acids. The CDR3 coding sequence is TGTGCCAGCAGCTGGACAGGGGGCGCAGGAGATACGCAGTATTTT. Translated: CASSWTGGAGDTQYF.

This clone was detected a few times. The rearrangement uses TRBV30 and TRBJ2-7; 8 bases line up with TRBD1. Germline trimming cut 1 base from V and 5 bases from J; bases unmatched to any gene: 7. CDR1 GTSNPN and CDR2 SVGIG come from the germline V gene (reference sequence). This CDR3 is 14 amino acids long. The CDR3 coding sequence is TGTGCCTGGAGTGGGGGACAGGTATACAACGAGCAGTACTTC. As protein: CAWSGGQVYNEQYF.

This clone turned up a few times. The chain links TRBV5-1 to TRBJ1-3; TRBD1 matches 10 bases. Germline-derived CDR1 and CDR2 are SGHRS and YFSETQ. The CDR3 has 20 amino acids. The V segment lost 0 bases and the J segment 1 base; nucleotides outside the gene matches: 13. CDR3: CASSLAVSRTGGLSGNTIYF. DNA of the CDR3: TGCGCCAGCAGCTTGGCGGTGAGCCGGACAGGGGGTTTGTCTGGAAACACCATATATTTT. The full variable domain, in which reference TRBV5-1 and TRBJ1-3 provide the parts outside the CDR3, is KAGVTQTPRYLIKTRGQQVTLSCSPISGHRSVSWYQQTPGQGLQFLFEYFSETQRNKGNFPGRFSGRQFSNSRSEMNVSTLELGDSALYLCASSLAVSRTGGLSGNTIYFGEGSWLTVV.

The gene calls are TRBV19 and TRBJ1-1; 8 bases line up with TRBD1. Germline V gives CDR1 LNHDA, CDR2 SQIVND (reference sequence). CDR3 length: 14 residues. Trimming took 3 bases from V and 1 from J; bases not matched to a gene: 1. The CDR3 is CASSIGQGNTEAFF. CDR3 DNA sequence: TGTGCCAGTAGTATCGGACAGGGGAACACTGAAGCTTTCTTT.

The rearrangement links TRBV6-5 to TRBJ1-6, with 7 bases aligning to TRBD1. The ends lost 6 bases at V and 6 bases at J; junction bases unmatched: 5. Germline CDR1 and CDR2: MNHEY and SVGAGI. The length of the CDR3 is 14 residues. The CDR3 DNA sequence: TGTGCCAGCAGGGCAGGGGGATCTAATTCACCCCTCCACTTT. As protein: CASRAGGSNSPLHF.

The chain carries TRBV6-5 and TRBJ2-7, with D unresolved. CDR1 and CDR2 (germline): MNHEY, SVGAGI. The CDR3 has 13 residues. Trimming left V 2 bases short and J 6 bases short, with 11 bases between. In nucleotides, the CDR3 is TGTGCCAGCAGTTACAAAGCGATAGGCGAGCAGTACTTC. It translates to CASSYKAIGEQYF.

DNA for the CDR3: TGTGCCAGCAGCTTAGAGGTCGGGGGCTACAATGAGCAGTTCTTC. Its protein is CASSLEVGGYNEQFF. V and J are TRBV7-9 and TRBJ2-1; D is perhaps TRBD2 (6 bases). V was trimmed by 1 base and J by 3 bases, leaving 10 bases between them. The V gene's germline CDR1 is SEHNR and CDR2 FQNEAQ (reference sequence). CDR3 length: 15 residues.

This sequence joins TRBV6-1 and TRBJ2-5; D remains ambiguous. From germline, CDR1 is MNHNS and CDR2 SASEGT. This CDR3 spans 12 amino acids. Deletions cut 4 bases from V and 5 bases from J, with 8 bases between. The CDR3 is CASSASIETQYF. CDR3 nucleotides: TGTGCCAGCAGTGCTAGTATTGAGACCCAGTACTTC.

For the CDR3, the DNA is TGTGCCAGCAGTTTATTGTCCTCAACTAATGAAAAACTGTTTTTT. Translated, it gives CASSLLSSTNEKLFF. The J gene is TRBJ1-4, the V gene TRBV28; D unresolved. Germline V gene data show CDR1 as MDHEN and CDR2 as SYDVKM. CDR3 length: 15 residues. Trimming pared 1 base from V and 0 bases from J, leaving 6 bases between.

This clone was observed a handful of times. In DNA form, the CDR3 reads TGTGCCAGCAGCCCCCAGGCCCGAAACATTCAGTACTTC. This sequence encodes CASSPQARNIQYF. The chain recombines TRBV7-9 with TRBJ2-4; D uncertain. Looked up from germline, CDR1 is SEHNR and CDR2 is FQNEAQ (reference sequence). This CDR3 is built from 13 residues. Trimming shortened V by 5 bases and J by 6 bases, and 11 bases separated the two germline ends. The whole variable domain, filled in from reference TRBV7-9 and TRBJ2-4, reads DTGVSQNPRHKITKRGQNVTFRCDPISEHNRLYWYRQTLGQGPEFLTYFQNEAQLEKSRLLSDRFSAERPKGSFSTLEIQRTEQGDSAMYLCASSPQARNIQYFGAGTRLSVL.

The V and J genes are TRBV9 and TRBJ2-6; D might be TRBD1 (5 bases). CDR1 is SGDLS, CDR2 YYNGEE, per germline. Trimming stripped 3 bases from V and 1 base from J, with 8 bases between. CDR3 length: 15 amino acids. The CDR3, as DNA: TGTGCCAGCAGCGCCCAGGGATCTGGGGCCAACGTCCTGACTTTC. Its translation: CASSAQGSGANVLTF.

V and J are TRBV15 and TRBJ2-1; D may be TRBD1 (5 bases). Germline loops: CDR1 LNHNV, CDR2 YYDKDF (reference sequence). The CDR3 contains 18 residues. The germline V and J ends were trimmed by 0 bases and 0 bases, with 15 bases remaining between them. The CDR3 loop reads CATSRDVVDRSSYNEQFF. In DNA, the CDR3 is TGTGCCACCAGCAGAGATGTTGTAGACAGAAGCTCCTACAATGAGCAGTTCTTC.

V gene TRBV19 combines with J gene TRBJ1-5; D gene unclear. The germline V and J ends were trimmed by 5 bases and 9 bases, with 14 bases remaining between them. The CDR3 consists of 13 residues. Germline V gene data show CDR1 as LNHDA and CDR2 as SQIVND (reference sequence). CDR3 sequence (DNA): TGTGCCAGTAGTCTGTACAGTAATGGGCCCCAGCATTTT. It codes for CASSLYSNGPQHF.

The chain recombines TRBV6-1 with TRBJ2-6; D unclear. The germline V and J ends were trimmed by 5 bases and 0 bases, with 5 bases remaining between them. The CDR3 extends over 14 amino acids. Germline V gives CDR1 MNHNS, CDR2 SASEGT. CDR3 loop: CASSPFSGANVLTF. The CDR3 nucleotides read TGTGCCAGCAGTCCTTTCTCTGGGGCCAACGTCCTGACTTTC.

This CDR3 reads CASSLSLGWGLANTGELFF. The CDR3 DNA reads TGTGCCAGCAGTTTATCTTTGGGGTGGGGACTTGCGAACACCGGGGAGCTGTTTTTT. The chain is built from TRBV28 and TRBJ2-2, with D possibly matching TRBD2 (6 bases). Trimming took off 1 base at V and 0 bases at J, with 18 bases between the two ends. CDR3 length: 19 amino acids. The germline gives CDR1 MDHEN, CDR2 SYDVKM.